A selection of T cell receptor beta chains follows, all from one sample in a study of blood T cell repertoires in COVID-19. Profiling relied on immunoSEQ multiplex PCR, and the TCRdb table lists in-frame clones only, not all of them. This sample carries 200,000 to 250,000 clones, roughly 78% of them seen once, and the ten largest clones take less than 15%. Source material: peripheral blood. These receptors came from a middle-aged woman with acute or convalescent COVID-19. CDR3s include the opening cysteine and the closing phenylalanine or tryptophan. D genes are given only for firm matches. Part of the rows lack a size; the others show once, few, many or a class for expanded clones.

d_gene: -
abundance: -
v_gene: TRBV10-2
j_gene: TRBJ2-4
CDR3aa: CASSPSRVAKNIQYF
CDR3nt: TGCGCCAGCTCCCCGAGTCGGGTAGCCAAAAACATTCAGTACTTC

d_gene: -
abundance: -
v_gene: TRBV6-5
j_gene: TRBJ2-6
CDR3aa: CATKTGGANVLTF
CDR3nt: TGTGCCACCAAGACAGGTGGGGCCAACGTCCTGACTTTC

d_gene: -
abundance: few
v_gene: TRBV27
j_gene: TRBJ2-4
CDR3aa: CASSHDTKNIQYF
CDR3nt: TGTGCCAGCAGCCACGACACCAAAAACATTCAGTACTTC

d_gene: -
abundance: -
v_gene: TRBV21-1
j_gene: TRBJ2-3
CDR3aa: CASSKEVSGGPSTDTQYF
CDR3nt: TGTGCCAGCAGCAAAGAAGTCAGCGGGGGGCCGAGCACAGATACGCAGTATTTT

d_gene: TRBD1
abundance: -
v_gene: TRBV18
j_gene: TRBJ1-5
CDR3aa: CASSLQGAQPQHF
CDR3nt: TGTGCCAGCTCGTTACAGGGGGCGCAGCCCCAGCATTTT

d_gene: TRBD1
abundance: once
v_gene: TRBV10-3
j_gene: TRBJ1-2
CDR3aa: CAITPDRENYGYTF
CDR3nt: TGTGCCATCACCCCCGACAGGGAGAACTATGGCTACACCTTC

d_gene: -
abundance: -
v_gene: TRBV3-1/TRBV3-2
j_gene: TRBJ2-1
CDR3aa: CASSLRDFRGEQFF
CDR3nt: TGTGCCAGCAGCCTCAGGGACTTCCGGGGTGAGCAGTTCTTC

d_gene: -
abundance: -
v_gene: TRBV5-1
j_gene: TRBJ1-1
CDR3aa: CASSHMAGDTEAFF
CDR3nt: TGCGCCAGCAGTCACATGGCAGGGGACACTGAAGCTTTCTTT

d_gene: -
abundance: -
v_gene: TRBV1
j_gene: TRBJ1-3
CDR3aa: CTSSHAAGSGNTIYF
CDR3nt: TGCACCAGCAGCCACGCCGCCGGCTCTGGAAACACCATATATTTT

d_gene: -
abundance: -
v_gene: TRBV9
j_gene: TRBJ2-7
CDR3aa: CASSVDLGSSFYEQYF
CDR3nt: TGTGCCAGCAGCGTAGATCTGGGGAGCTCCTTCTACGAGCAGTACTTC

d_gene: -
abundance: -
v_gene: TRBV7-9
j_gene: TRBJ2-7
CDR3aa: CASSFNIYEQYF
CDR3nt: TGTGCCAGCAGCTTTAATATCTACGAGCAGTACTTC

d_gene: -
abundance: few
v_gene: TRBV11-2
j_gene: TRBJ2-7
CDR3aa: CASSLWSGESYEQYF
CDR3nt: TGTGCCAGCAGCTTATGGTCAGGGGAATCTTACGAGCAGTACTTC

d_gene: -
abundance: once
v_gene: TRBV4-1
j_gene: TRBJ2-3
CDR3aa: CASSQSLATDTQYF
CDR3nt: TGCGCCAGCAGCCAAAGTCTAGCCACAGATACGCAGTATTTT

d_gene: TRBD2
abundance: -
v_gene: TRBV7-2
j_gene: TRBJ2-5
CDR3aa: CASSLGPPSGGQETQYF
CDR3nt: TGTGCCAGCAGCTTAGGCCCCCCAAGCGGGGGCCAAGAGACCCAGTACTTC

d_gene: TRBD2
abundance: -
v_gene: TRBV11-2
j_gene: TRBJ2-1
CDR3aa: CASSLRGGFGNEQFF
CDR3nt: TGTGCCAGCAGCTTACGCGGGGGTTTTGGGAATGAGCAGTTCTTC

d_gene: TRBD1
abundance: -
v_gene: TRBV19
j_gene: TRBJ2-2
CDR3aa: CASRPGQGFTGELFF
CDR3nt: TGTGCCAGTAGACCGGGACAGGGTTTCACCGGGGAGCTGTTTTTT

d_gene: -
abundance: -
v_gene: TRBV12-5
j_gene: TRBJ2-5
CDR3aa: CASGLKRAGETQYF
CDR3nt: TGTGCTAGTGGTTTGAAGAGGGCGGGGGAGACCCAGTACTTC

d_gene: TRBD1
abundance: -
v_gene: TRBV7-2
j_gene: TRBJ2-7
CDR3aa: CASRSGHRQGSSYEQYF
CDR3nt: TGTGCCAGCAGATCCGGACATCGACAGGGGAGCTCCTACGAGCAGTACTTC

d_gene: TRBD2
abundance: -
v_gene: TRBV11-3
j_gene: TRBJ2-1
CDR3aa: CASSNSGRASGRQFF
CDR3nt: TGTGCCAGCAGTAATAGCGGGAGGGCCTCCGGGAGGCAGTTCTTC

d_gene: -
abundance: -
v_gene: TRBV15
j_gene: TRBJ2-3
CDR3aa: CATSREAGISTDTQYF
CDR3nt: TGTGCCACCAGCAGAGAGGCAGGTATCAGCACAGATACGCAGTATTTT

d_gene: TRBD1
abundance: -
v_gene: TRBV7-6
j_gene: TRBJ1-1
CDR3aa: CASSSGQVNTEAFF
CDR3nt: TGTGCCAGCAGCTCAGGACAGGTGAACACTGAAGCTTTCTTT

d_gene: -
abundance: -
v_gene: TRBV6-2/TRBV6-3
j_gene: TRBJ1-1
CDR3aa: CASSYGATFF
CDR3nt: TGTGCCAGCAGTTACGGGGCGACTTTCTTT

d_gene: TRBD2
abundance: -
v_gene: TRBV2
j_gene: TRBJ2-3
CDR3aa: CASSTRLAGGLNTDTQYF
CDR3nt: TGTGCCAGCAGTACCCGACTAGCGGGGGGCCTAAACACAGATACGCAGTATTTT

d_gene: -
abundance: -
v_gene: TRBV6-5
j_gene: TRBJ2-3
CDR3aa: CASRRGAVTDTQYF
CDR3nt: TGTGCCAGCAGACGGGGGGCGGTCACAGATACGCAGTATTTT

d_gene: -
abundance: -
v_gene: TRBV5-1
j_gene: TRBJ2-4
CDR3aa: CASSPWDIENIQYF
CDR3nt: TGCGCCAGCAGCCCCTGGGACATAGAAAACATTCAGTACTTC

d_gene: TRBD1
abundance: -
v_gene: TRBV19
j_gene: TRBJ1-1
CDR3aa: CASSTRQGEAFF
CDR3nt: TGTGCCAGTAGTACCCGACAGGGCGAAGCTTTCTTT

d_gene: TRBD1
abundance: -
v_gene: TRBV5-6
j_gene: TRBJ1-4
CDR3aa: CASSLGTGGYEKLFF
CDR3nt: TGTGCCAGCAGCCTTGGGACAGGGGGTTATGAAAAACTGTTTTTT

d_gene: -
abundance: -
v_gene: TRBV5-1
j_gene: TRBJ2-3
CDR3aa: CASTSSGDTQYF
CDR3nt: TGCGCCAGCACCTCATCGGGGGATACGCAGTATTTT

d_gene: -
abundance: few
v_gene: TRBV5-5
j_gene: TRBJ2-7
CDR3aa: CASSLERTASYEQYF
CDR3nt: TGTGCCAGCAGCTTGGAGAGGACAGCCTCCTACGAGCAGTACTTC

d_gene: TRBD1
abundance: once
v_gene: TRBV18
j_gene: TRBJ1-5
CDR3aa: CASSPQNRGMDQPQHF
CDR3nt: TGTGCCAGCTCACCACAAAACAGGGGTATGGATCAGCCCCAGCATTTT

d_gene: -
abundance: -
v_gene: TRBV5-6
j_gene: TRBJ1-4
CDR3aa: CASSLARGMGEKLFF
CDR3nt: TGTGCCAGCAGCTTGGCCCGGGGGATGGGTGAAAAACTGTTTTTT

d_gene: TRBD2
abundance: -
v_gene: TRBV19
j_gene: TRBJ2-7
CDR3aa: CASSGGLAGGSYYEQYF
CDR3nt: TGTGCCAGTAGCGGGGGACTAGCGGGAGGCTCCTACTACGAGCAGTACTTC

d_gene: TRBD2
abundance: -
v_gene: TRBV30
j_gene: TRBJ2-2
CDR3aa: CAWSPVQRESTGELFF
CDR3nt: TGTGCCTGGAGTCCGGTACAGCGGGAGAGCACCGGGGAGCTGTTTTTT

d_gene: -
abundance: -
v_gene: TRBV4-2
j_gene: TRBJ2-1
CDR3aa: CASSQERETYNEQFF
CDR3nt: TGTGCCAGCAGCCAAGAGAGGGAGACCTACAATGAGCAGTTCTTC

d_gene: -
abundance: -
v_gene: TRBV12-3/TRBV12-4
j_gene: TRBJ1-5
CDR3aa: CASSLRGSQPQHF
CDR3nt: TGTGCCAGCAGTTTACGGGGGAGTCAGCCCCAGCATTTT

d_gene: TRBD1
abundance: -
v_gene: TRBV19
j_gene: TRBJ1-1
CDR3aa: CAAGQAGMNTEAFF
CDR3nt: TGTGCCGCTGGACAGGCCGGGATGAACACTGAAGCTTTCTTT

d_gene: -
abundance: -
v_gene: TRBV6-5
j_gene: TRBJ1-2
CDR3aa: CATRREGTLSYTF
CDR3nt: TGTGCCACCCGACGGGAGGGAACTCTGAGCTACACCTTC

d_gene: -
abundance: -
v_gene: TRBV7-2
j_gene: TRBJ2-7
CDR3aa: CASSYITGSQQYF
CDR3nt: TGTGCCAGCAGCTACATTACAGGGTCCCAGCAGTACTTC

d_gene: -
abundance: -
v_gene: TRBV6-5
j_gene: TRBJ1-2
CDR3aa: CASSYSGGNLYGYTF
CDR3nt: TGTGCCAGCAGTTACTCCGGAGGTAACCTCTATGGCTACACCTTC

d_gene: TRBD1
abundance: -
v_gene: TRBV29-1
j_gene: TRBJ2-1
CDR3aa: CSHGQGRNNEQFF
CDR3nt: TGCAGCCACGGACAGGGCAGGAACAATGAGCAGTTCTTC

d_gene: TRBD2
abundance: -
v_gene: TRBV24-1
j_gene: TRBJ2-5
CDR3aa: CATSDPGLAGQETQYF
CDR3nt: TGTGCCACCAGTGATCCCGGACTAGCGGGACAAGAGACCCAGTACTTC

d_gene: TRBD2
abundance: -
v_gene: TRBV3-1/TRBV3-2
j_gene: TRBJ2-3
CDR3aa: CASTLGGGPNTQYF
CDR3nt: TGTGCCAGTACCCTGGGCGGGGGGCCTAATACGCAGTATTTT

d_gene: TRBD1
abundance: -
v_gene: TRBV5-5
j_gene: TRBJ2-6
CDR3aa: CASSLGDRAGANVLTF
CDR3nt: TGTGCCAGCAGCTTGGGGGACAGGGCTGGGGCCAACGTCCTGACTTTC

d_gene: TRBD1
abundance: -
v_gene: TRBV5-1
j_gene: TRBJ2-6
CDR3aa: CASSSDRGPGANVLTF
CDR3nt: TGCGCCAGCAGCTCTGACAGGGGGCCTGGGGCCAACGTCCTGACTTTC

d_gene: -
abundance: -
v_gene: TRBV6-1
j_gene: TRBJ1-1
CDR3aa: CASSDTVHDLAFF
CDR3nt: TGTGCCAGCAGTGACACAGTGCACGATTTGGCTTTCTTT

d_gene: -
abundance: -
v_gene: TRBV6-6
j_gene: TRBJ1-2
CDR3aa: CASSPGQSNYGYTF
CDR3nt: TGTGCCAGCAGTCCCGGACAGAGTAACTATGGCTACACCTTC

d_gene: -
abundance: -
v_gene: TRBV6-2/TRBV6-3
j_gene: TRBJ2-3
CDR3aa: CASSNGQKVTDTQYF
CDR3nt: TGTGCCAGCAGTAATGGACAGAAAGTCACAGATACGCAGTATTTT

d_gene: -
abundance: -
v_gene: TRBV2
j_gene: TRBJ2-7
CDR3aa: CASHRSTDYEQYF
CDR3nt: TGTGCCAGCCACCGGAGCACCGACTACGAGCAGTACTTC

d_gene: -
abundance: -
v_gene: TRBV15
j_gene: TRBJ1-1
CDR3aa: CATSRDRGMNTEAFF
CDR3nt: TGTGCCACCAGCAGAGATAGGGGAATGAACACTGAAGCTTTCTTT

d_gene: TRBD2
abundance: -
v_gene: TRBV3-1/TRBV3-2
j_gene: TRBJ2-7
CDR3aa: CASSLMGLAGANEQYF
CDR3nt: TGTGCCAGCAGCCTCATGGGACTAGCGGGGGCCAACGAGCAGTACTTC

d_gene: TRBD2
abundance: -
v_gene: TRBV7-2
j_gene: TRBJ2-7
CDR3aa: CASSPVRLAGWEQYF
CDR3nt: TGTGCCAGCAGCCCTGTGAGGCTAGCGGGATGGGAGCAGTACTTC

d_gene: -
abundance: once
v_gene: TRBV5-3
j_gene: TRBJ2-6
CDR3aa: CARSTQTATISGANVLTF
CDR3nt: TGTGCCAGAAGCACCCAGACAGCGACGATCTCTGGGGCCAACGTCCTGACTTTC

d_gene: TRBD2
abundance: -
v_gene: TRBV19
j_gene: TRBJ2-3
CDR3aa: CASRYSSGKPTDTQYF
CDR3nt: TGTGCCAGTAGGTATTCAAGCGGGAAGCCCACAGATACGCAGTATTTT

d_gene: -
abundance: -
v_gene: TRBV10-3
j_gene: TRBJ1-2
CDR3aa: CAISEGRGLGGYTF
CDR3nt: TGTGCCATCAGTGAAGGGCGGGGGCTGGGTGGCTACACCTTC

d_gene: -
abundance: -
v_gene: TRBV6-5
j_gene: TRBJ1-5
CDR3aa: CASSYYEEYNQPQHF
CDR3nt: TGTGCCAGCAGTTACTACGAGGAATACAATCAGCCCCAGCATTTT

d_gene: -
abundance: -
v_gene: TRBV30
j_gene: TRBJ2-1
CDR3aa: CAWSASSSSYNEQFF
CDR3nt: TGTGCCTGGAGCGCATCTAGTAGCTCCTACAATGAGCAGTTCTTC

d_gene: -
abundance: few
v_gene: TRBV7-3
j_gene: TRBJ2-1
CDR3aa: CASSSSAGSYNEQFF
CDR3nt: TGTGCCAGCAGCTCATCAGCGGGTTCGTACAATGAGCAGTTCTTC

d_gene: -
abundance: -
v_gene: TRBV2
j_gene: TRBJ1-2
CDR3aa: CASRADSTNYGYTF
CDR3nt: TGTGCCAGCAGGGCCGACAGCACTAACTATGGCTACACCTTC

d_gene: -
abundance: few
v_gene: TRBV5-6
j_gene: TRBJ2-2
CDR3aa: CASSWGFTGELFF
CDR3nt: TGTGCCAGCAGCTGGGGCTTCACCGGGGAGCTGTTTTTT